Presented here are 23 T cell receptor beta chains from one specimen sequenced in a study of vaccination effects on CD4 cells after COVID-19. Antigen-specific CD4+ T cells were first expanded with viral peptide pools by the ViraFEST assay and only then sequenced. Cells that had been cultured for approximately eleven days were the source of isolated CD4+ T cells. Vaccinated participants had no history of SARS-CoV-2 infection and tested negative for nucleocapsid antibodies. Their antigens are not known. The table came from immunoSEQ multiplex PCR; TCRdb's copy has only in-frame clones and leaves some out. The sample has tens of thousands of clones, about 78% seen once. The specimen was CD4+ T cells from PBMCs cultured with SARS-CoV-2 spike peptides, collected before COVID-19 vaccination. The receptors stem from a human donor who received a COVID-19 vaccine.

This clone was seen more than once but under ten times. The chain uses TRBV30 and TRBJ1-6; no definite D call. CDR3 length equals 13 residues. Trimming took off 4 bases at V and 7 bases at J, with 11 bases between the two ends. The germline V gene has CDR1 GTSNPN and CDR2 SVGIG (reference sequence). DNA of the CDR3: TGTGCCTGGAACCAAAGCCCCAATTCACCCCTCCACTTT. Its protein is CAWNQSPNSPLHF.

The V and J genes are TRBV12-3 or TRBV12-4 and TRBJ2-5, with a weak D call TRBD1 (6 bases). Trimming took off 7 bases at V and 2 bases at J, with 11 bases between the two ends. The length of the CDR3 is 13 residues. DNA of the CDR3: TGTGCCAGCACCTGGGACACTCAAGAGACCCAGTACTTC. Amino acid sequence: CASTWDTQETQYF.

V is TRBV5-1 and J is TRBJ2-2, with 11 positions matching TRBD1. The germline V gene has CDR1 SGHRS and CDR2 YFSETQ. There are 16 residues in the CDR3. J gave up 4 bases and V 2 bases, and 4 bases lay outside the gene matches. This CDR3 reads CASSLQGQGVTGELFF. Here the CDR3 DNA reads TGCGCCAGCAGCTTACAGGGACAGGGGGTCACCGGGGAGCTGTTTTTT.

This sequence joins TRBV24-1 and TRBJ2-5; TRBD2 matches at 10 bases. The CDR3 runs to 17 residues. The V segment lost 5 bases and the J segment 1 base; nucleotides outside the gene matches: 9. Germline CDR1 KGHDR, CDR2 SFDVKD. The CDR3 here is CATSGTQRGGLQETQYF. The CDR3 region has the DNA TGTGCCACCAGTGGAACTCAGCGGGGGGGCCTCCAAGAGACCCAGTACTTC.

The chain is built from TRBV30 and TRBJ1-2; D remains ambiguous. Trimming shortened V by 2 bases and J by 2 bases, and 12 bases separated the two germline ends. The germline CDR1 and CDR2 sequences are GTSNPN and SVGIG (reference sequence). The CDR3 length is 14 residues. This CDR3 is CAWSQQRRNYGYTF. As DNA, the CDR3 is TGTGCCTGGAGTCAACAAAGGCGCAACTATGGCTACACCTTC.

The V gene is TRBV30, the J gene TRBJ2-2, with D possibly called TRBD1 or TRBD2 (5 bases each). The CDR3 totals 20 residues. Germline CDR1 reads GTSNPN; CDR2 reads SVGIG (reference sequence). V shed 5 bases and J shed 3 bases, with 31 bases lying between them. The CDR3 region has the DNA TGTGCCTGGTCCAGTGTGAGGGCGTGGGGCAGGCCCTCGGACACCGGGGAGCTGTTTTTT. Translation: CAWSSVRAWGRPSDTGELFF.

The chain has TRBV5-5 and TRBJ2-5; TRBD2 is a possible D gene (5 bases). Germline lookup yields CDR1 SGHKS and CDR2 YYEKEE (reference sequence). Trimming removed 4 bases from V and 0 bases from J, with 16 bases in between. The CDR3 is made up of 16 amino acids. CDR3 bases: TGTGCCAGCAGCCCGGCCCTACGGGGAGACCAAGAGACCCAGTACTTC. Translated, it gives CASSPALRGDQETQYF.

The chain joins TRBV30 to TRBJ2-5; a possible D gene is TRBD1 (6 bases). Trimming pared 3 bases from V and 4 bases from J, leaving 12 bases between. The CDR3 is 13 residues long. Germline CDR1 and CDR2: GTSNPN and SVGIG (reference sequence). CDR3 sequence (DNA): TGTGCCTGGAGAGGGGGTGTCGGAGAGACCCAGTACTTC. Encoded protein: CAWRGGVGETQYF.

The gene calls are TRBV24-1 and TRBJ2-5; D possibly corresponds to TRBD1 (6 bases). V was pared by 2 bases and J by 1 base, with 7 bases between. In germline, CDR1 is KGHDR, CDR2 SFDVKD. The CDR3 loop spans 14 amino acids. This CDR3 reads CATSDSDSQETQYF. The CDR3 DNA is TGTGCCACCAGTGATTCGGACAGCCAAGAGACCCAGTACTTC.

V gene TRBV5-1 combines with J gene TRBJ1-1; 9 nucleotides agree with TRBD1. CDR3 length: 15 residues. Per germline, CDR1 SGHRS and CDR2 YFSETQ. The trim removed 5 bases at V and 3 bases at J, leaving 8 bases unmatched. The CDR3 DNA is TGCGCCAGCAGACCGGGGACAGGGATGTACACTGAAGCTTTCTTT. Translating it yields CASRPGTGMYTEAFF.

This chain connects TRBV4-1 to TRBJ1-4, with 10 bases identical to TRBD1. The CDR3 covers 16 residues. With 4 bases clipped from V and 0 bases from J, the junction kept 2 bases outside the gene matches. Per germline, CDR1 MGHRA and CDR2 YSYEKL. CDR3 sequence (DNA): TGCGCCAGCAGCCCCGGACAGGGGGCAACTAATGAAAAACTGTTTTTT. This sequence encodes CASSPGQGATNEKLFF.

The chain recombines TRBV5-1 with TRBJ2-7; D not resolved. Germline values: CDR1 SGHRS, CDR2 YFSETQ. This CDR3 is built from 15 residues. The germline V and J ends were trimmed by 0 bases and 2 bases, with 12 bases remaining between them. The CDR3 reads CASSLVFGEPYEQYV. The DNA of the CDR3 is TGCGCCAGCAGCTTGGTTTTCGGAGAACCCTACGAGCAGTACGTC.

This chain joins TRBV7-2 and TRBJ2-7, with a tentative D call TRBD1 (5 bases). Germline values: CDR1 SGHTA, CDR2 FQGNSA. The CDR3 sequence is 13 residues long. Deletions cut 1 base from V and 7 bases from J, with 11 bases between. CDR3 in DNA: TGTGCCAGCAGCTTAGTAGGCAGGGATGAGCAGTACGTC. Translating it yields CASSLVGRDEQYV.

This clone was picked up one time. This chain uses TRBV5-1 with TRBJ2-5, with D uncertain. Germline CDR1 SGHRS, CDR2 YFSETQ. The CDR3 loop spans 14 amino acids. The V end lost 0 bases, the J end lost 2 bases, and 8 bases lay between the germline ends. This CDR3 is CASSLGYIQETQYF. CDR3 nucleotides: TGCGCCAGCAGCTTGGGCTATATACAAGAGACCCAGTACTTC.

The chain combines TRBV12-3 or TRBV12-4 with TRBJ1-4; 10 bases agree with TRBD1. V was pared by 3 bases and J by 8 bases, with 0 bases of the junction left unmatched. This CDR3 is built from 13 residues. The CDR3 DNA reads as TGTGCCAGCAGTTTGGGACAGGGGGAAAAACTGTTTTTT. Its protein is CASSLGQGEKLFF.

J is TRBJ1-5 and V is TRBV5-1; D is undetermined. The V gene lost 1 base and the J gene lost 4 bases, with 6 bases spanning the gap. Per the germline V gene, CDR1 is SGHRS and CDR2 is YFSETQ. This CDR3 has 13 residues. Here the CDR3 DNA reads TGCGCCAGCAGCTTGACCACTAATCAGCCCCAGCATTTT. Its translation is CASSLTTNQPQHF.

This chain connects TRBV2 to TRBJ1-1, with TRBD1 matching 8 bases. Germline CDR1 reads SNHLY; CDR2 reads FYNNEI. This CDR3 is 14 amino acids long. J lost 11 bases, V lost 1 base, and 9 bases had no gene match. DNA of the CDR3: TGTGCCAGCAGTGAAGGGCACGACAGGGGTGACGCTTTCTTT. Translated: CASSEGHDRGDAFF.

The chain employs TRBV9 and TRBJ2-3; the D gene is possibly TRBD1 (7 bases). The length of the CDR3 is 15 residues. With 4 bases removed from V and 3 bases from J, the gap between germline ends came to 15 bases. CDR1 SGDLS and CDR2 YYNGEE come from the germline V gene. CDR3 loop: CASSLEGAGTDTQYF. The CDR3 DNA reads as TGTGCCAGCAGCTTGGAGGGGGCGGGGACAGATACGCAGTATTTT.

The J gene is TRBJ2-1, the V gene TRBV28, with D uncertain. Germline V gene sequence: CDR1 MDHEN, CDR2 SYDVKM. There are 12 residues in the CDR3. Deletions cut 3 bases from V and 6 bases from J, with 6 bases between. For the CDR3, the DNA is TGTGCCAGCAGTTTGGTCGGCAATGAGCAGTTCTTC. It translates to CASSLVGNEQFF.

The chain recombines TRBV9 with TRBJ1-3; no clear D gene. Germline values: CDR1 SGDLS, CDR2 YYNGEE. The CDR3 runs to 13 residues. V lost 4 bases and J 4 bases, leaving 9 bases between the germline ends. CDR3 sequence: CASSPTTGNTIYF. The CDR3 DNA reads TGTGCCAGCAGCCCCACTACAGGAAACACCATATATTTT.

In regard to this clone: This may be a read error, as it is one base from a much larger clone. The chain combines TRBV6-6 with TRBJ1-5; 10 bases align to TRBD1. Germline lookup yields CDR1 MNHNY and CDR2 SVGAGI (reference sequence). Trimming removed 6 bases from V and 2 bases from J; junction bases left unmatched: 4. The CDR3 has 15 amino acids. In DNA, the CDR3 is TGTGCCAGCAGCCCCGGGACAGGGGGCAATCAGCCCCAGCATTTT. It yields the protein CASSPGTGGNQPQHF.

The V call is TRBV6-4, the J call TRBJ2-3; D uncertain. Germline CDR1 MRHNA, CDR2 SNTAGT. This CDR3 is 15 amino acids long. Deletions cut 4 bases from V and 0 bases from J, with 11 bases between. The CDR3 loop reads CASSVTRTSTDTQYF. CDR3 DNA sequence: TGTGCCAGCAGTGTTACCAGAACTAGCACAGATACGCAGTATTTT.

This chain joins TRBV14 and TRBJ2-7; TRBD2 aligns across 15 bases. Germline V lookup: CDR1 SGHDN, CDR2 FVKESK. CDR3 length: 21 amino acids. J gave up 0 bases and V 2 bases, and 14 bases lay outside the gene matches. Here the CDR3 DNA reads TGTGCCAGCAGCCAACCTTTCCCCGGGACTAGCGGGGGGCTCCCCTCCTACGAGCAGTACGTC. This sequence encodes CASSQPFPGTSGGLPSYEQYV.